This T cell receptor (beta chain) derives from a study of control samples from healthy donors and cancer patients. There are 14 residues in the CDR3. The germline V gene encodes CDR1 SEHNR and CDR2 FQNEAQ (reference sequence). V lost 4 bases, J lost 1 base, and 9 bases lay in between. This clone was picked up one time. Using immunoSEQ multiplex PCR, the repertoire was profiled, and TCRdb retains in-frame clones only, with some absent. This table has 90,000 to 100,000 clones, roughly four fifths appearing once. The chain combines TRBV7-9 with TRBJ2-3, with D maybe TRBD2 (5 bases). The specimen was blood. The receptor's source is a man aged 55-75 years in good health. The CDR3 reads CASSSGSRTDTQYF. The CDR3 region has the DNA TGTGCCAGCAGCTCGGGGAGTCGCACAGATACGCAGTATTTT.